These 22 T cell receptor beta chains share one sample of origin, sequenced in a study of blood T cell repertoires in COVID-19. Sequencing was performed with immunoSEQ multiplex PCR; in TCRdb, only in-frame clones are kept and a portion is missing. The sample lists about 200,000 clones, around 75% occurring once. Sequencing was performed on peripheral blood. All receptors derive from a woman in her forties with COVID-19, enrolled during active disease.

The chain joins TRBV20-1 to TRBJ2-6; TRBD2 agrees at 10 bases. The CDR3 spans 15 residues. CDR1 is DFQATT, CDR2 SNEGSKA, per germline (reference sequence). Trimming removed 3 bases from V and 1 base from J; junction bases left unmatched: 0. The CDR3 DNA sequence: TGCAGTGCTAGTAGCGGGAGGTCTGGGGCCAACGTCCTGACTTTC. The encoded protein is CSASSGRSGANVLTF.

In its sample, this clone was seen a few times. V gene TRBV19 combines with J gene TRBJ1-5, with D possibly being TRBD1 (5 bases). The CDR3 contains 15 residues. Trimming left V 6 bases short and J 2 bases short, with 14 bases between. Germline V CDR1 and CDR2: LNHDA, SQIVND (reference sequence). The CDR3 DNA reads as TGTGCCAGTAGCGATTGGAGGGGTCGCAATCAGCCCCAGCATTTT. It is translated as CASSDWRGRNQPQHF.

The rearrangement joins TRBV4-1 to TRBJ2-5, with 8 bases lining up with TRBD2. CDR3 length equals 16 residues. The germline gives CDR1 MGHRA, CDR2 YSYEKL. Trimming removed 1 base from V and 5 bases from J; junction bases left unmatched: 9. The CDR3 reads CASSQGGIGGGETQYF. The CDR3 DNA sequence: TGCGCCAGCAGCCAAGGAGGGATCGGCGGGGGGGAGACCCAGTACTTC.

The table lists this clone with a count of one. The DNA of the CDR3 is TGTGCCAGCCGTCCCCTCGGCTCCTACAATGAGCAGTTCTTC. Translating gives CASRPLGSYNEQFF. This sequence joins TRBV11-2 and TRBJ2-1; D unresolved. Per germline, CDR1 SGHAT and CDR2 FQNNGV. V lost 8 bases to trimming and J lost 0 bases, with 11 bases between them. The CDR3 covers 14 residues.

The chain carries TRBV3-1 (or the pseudogene TRBV3-2) and TRBJ2-2; 7 bases agree with TRBD2. CDR3 length equals 14 residues. V trimming: 2 bases; J trimming: 6 bases; junction bases outside the gene matches: 3. Germline V gene lookup returns CDR1 LGHDT and CDR2 YNNKEL (reference sequence). CDR3 coding DNA: TGTGCCAGCAGCCAACCTACTAGCGCCGGGGAGCTGTTTTTT. Amino acid sequence: CASSQPTSAGELFF.

The genes are TRBV7-2 and TRBJ2-7; TRBD2 agrees at 12 bases. CDR1 and CDR2 (germline): SGHTA, FQGNSA. This CDR3 has 14 amino acids. V was pared by 6 bases and J by 6 bases, with 6 bases of the junction left unmatched. In nucleotides, the CDR3 is TGTGCCAGCAGTCTAGCGGGGGGGGTTAGCGAGCAGTACTTC. It is translated as CASSLAGGVSEQYF.

The chain links TRBV5-1 to TRBJ1-1; perhaps TRBD1 as D (6 bases). Trimming took 4 bases from V and 0 from J, leaving 10 bases between them. CDR3 size: 14 residues. Looked up from germline, CDR1 is SGHRS and CDR2 is YFSETQ. The CDR3 DNA reads TGCGCCAGCAGCCGGGACAACATGAACACTGAAGCTTTCTTT. As protein: CASSRDNMNTEAFF.

This clone has only a few counts. The same CDR3 also results from other DNA sequences found in this sample. V is TRBV18 and J is TRBJ1-1; D is perhaps TRBD1 (6 bases). The CDR3 contains 12 residues. Germline V gene lookup returns CDR1 KGHSH and CDR2 LQKENI. V lost 4 bases and J 5 bases, leaving 8 bases between the germline ends. CDR3 nucleotide sequence: TGTGCCAGCTCACAGGGGGGGACTGAAGCTTTCTTT. As protein: CASSQGGTEAFF.

V is TRBV6-2 or TRBV6-3 and J is TRBJ2-7, with 8 positions matching TRBD2. The CDR3 is made up of 14 amino acids. Germline CDR1 is MNHEY and CDR2 is SVGEGT. The V segment lost 5 bases and the J segment 9 bases; nucleotides outside the gene matches: 12. This chain's CDR3 is CASSLLAGGIRQYF. The DNA for the CDR3 is TGTGCCAGCAGTCTCCTCGCGGGAGGAATCAGGCAGTACTTC.

V gene TRBV6-6 combines with J gene TRBJ1-2; TRBD1 matches at 11 bases. The germline CDR1 and CDR2 sequences are MNHNY and SVGAGI (reference sequence). This CDR3 is 15 amino acids long. V shed 5 bases, J shed 2 bases, and the junction held 4 bases outside the gene matches. CDR3 amino acids: CASSMDRGRNYGYTF. The CDR3, as DNA: TGTGCCAGCAGTATGGACAGGGGGCGCAACTATGGCTACACCTTC.

The chain employs TRBV9 and TRBJ1-2; unclear D gene. The CDR3 has 13 residues. Trimming stripped 1 base from V and 2 bases from J, with 6 bases between. From germline, CDR1 is SGDLS and CDR2 YYNGEE. CDR3 in amino acids: CASSVQENYGYTF. The CDR3 nucleotides are TGTGCCAGCAGCGTACAGGAAAACTATGGCTACACCTTC.

This clone showed up just once. The chain joins TRBV29-1 to TRBJ1-6, with D possibly matching TRBD1 (5 bases). Germline CDR1 SQVTM, CDR2 ANQGSEA. This CDR3 region has 14 residues. Trimming left V 5 bases short and J 5 bases short, with 13 bases between. The CDR3 is CSVRAGQDNSPLHF. The CDR3 coding sequence is TGCAGCGTTCGAGCGGGGCAGGATAATTCACCCCTCCACTTT.

This clone has more than one count but fewer than ten. The CDR3 DNA follows: TGTGCCAGCAGTGTCACGGGACAGGGGAATTCACCCCTCCACTTT. This encodes CASSVTGQGNSPLHF. The chain employs TRBV2 and TRBJ1-6; 10 nucleotides line up with TRBD1. CDR1 and CDR2 from the germline V gene are SNHLY and FYNNEI. J was trimmed by 7 bases and V by 4 bases; bases with no gene match: 4. The CDR3 runs 15 residues.

This clone was detected a few times. The chain carries TRBV11-2 and TRBJ2-1; the D gene is possibly TRBD1 (5 bases). The V gene's germline CDR1 is SGHAT and CDR2 FQNNGV. The CDR3 runs to 12 residues. V lost 4 bases and J lost 10, with 11 bases in between. The CDR3 region is CASSSSKGEQFF. The CDR3 DNA is TGTGCCAGCAGCTCAAGTAAGGGGGAGCAGTTCTTC.

This clone was picked up a small number of times. The rearrangement uses TRBV4-1 and TRBJ1-6; a weak D match, TRBD1 (6 bases). The V end lost 9 bases, the J end lost 9 bases, and 24 bases lay between the germline ends. This CDR3 contains 16 residues. CDR1 is MGHRA, CDR2 YSYEKL, per germline. The CDR3 DNA is TGCGCCAGTACCCCACACCGGACAGACGGTGGTTCACCCCTCCACTTT. Translated, it gives CASTPHRTDGGSPLHF.

The chain joins TRBV11-2 to TRBJ1-2; possibly TRBD1 for D (5 bases). This CDR3 is 15 amino acids long. V lost 2 bases, J lost 0 bases, and 10 bases lay in between. Looked up from germline, CDR1 is SGHAT and CDR2 is FQNNGV. CDR3 DNA sequence: TGTGCCAGCAGCTTATCAGACAGAGCTAACTATGGCTACACCTTC. Encoded protein: CASSLSDRANYGYTF.

This clone has only one observation. The rearrangement uses TRBV7-2 and TRBJ2-1, with a possible D match to TRBD2 (5 bases). The ends were cut back, 4 bases at V and 6 bases at J, with 22 bases in the middle. CDR3 length: 17 residues. Per the germline V gene, CDR1 is SGHTA and CDR2 is FQGNSA. The DNA for the CDR3 is TGTGCCAGCAGCTCCACCCCCGGGATAAAAAATTCCAATGAGCAGTTCTTC. It translates to CASSSTPGIKNSNEQFF.

The rearrangement links TRBV6-1 to TRBJ1-5; TRBD1 might be the D (5 bases). The CDR3 has 18 amino acids. The germline V gene encodes CDR1 MNHNS and CDR2 SASEGT. V was clipped by 4 bases and J by 6 bases, with 25 bases between them. The CDR3 DNA is TGTGCCAGCAGTGGTCAGACAGTTCTAAGAAGGTATGGTCAGCCCCAGCATTTT. Encoded protein: CASSGQTVLRRYGQPQHF.

The rearrangement joins TRBV6-5 to TRBJ1-4; D is possibly TRBD1 (5 bases). The V end lost 5 bases, the J end lost 4 bases, and 8 bases lay between the germline ends. This CDR3 spans 13 amino acids. Per the germline V gene, CDR1 is MNHEY and CDR2 is SVGAGI. CDR3 in amino acids: CASSRQLNEKLFF. CDR3 coding DNA: TGTGCCAGCAGTAGACAGCTTAATGAAAAACTGTTTTTT.

The chain joins TRBV6-5 to TRBJ1-4; 7 nucleotides agree with TRBD1. The CDR3 has 14 residues. Trimming cost V 7 bases and J 7 bases; bases outside gene matches: 9. CDR1 MNHEY and CDR2 SVGAGI come from the germline V gene. The CDR3 sequence is CASKPGGMGEKLFF. As DNA, the CDR3 is TGTGCCAGCAAACCAGGGGGGATGGGTGAAAAACTGTTTTTT.

The rearrangement links TRBV10-1 to TRBJ1-1; D not certain. V was trimmed by 4 bases and J by 5 bases, leaving 14 bases between them. This CDR3 region has 14 residues. Germline V gives CDR1 WNHNN, CDR2 SYGVQD (reference sequence). The CDR3 region has the DNA TGCGCCAGCAGTGCCTCCGGGAGAAGGACTGAAGCTTTCTTT. Its protein is CASSASGRRTEAFF.

The gene calls are TRBV6-2 or TRBV6-3 and TRBJ2-7; 8 nucleotides agree with TRBD1. Germline loops: CDR1 MNHEY, CDR2 SVGEGT. This CDR3 has 15 residues. The J segment lost 5 bases and the V segment lost 3 bases, leaving 9 bases of the junction unmatched. CDR3 residues: CASSYGAGGRDEQYF. The DNA for the CDR3 is TGTGCCAGCAGTTATGGGGCAGGGGGCCGGGACGAGCAGTACTTC.